Given below is one T cell receptor beta chain in context. The entry originates in a study of control samples from healthy donors and cancer patients. Some clones are missing from TCRdb's copy, which holds only in-frame ones; the method was immunoSEQ multiplex PCR. The data show 150,000 to 200,000 clones, 94% seen once. This TCR came from a woman aged 40 to 50 in good health. Sample: blood.

Here the CDR3 reads CASSAHRTGAGNTIYF. CDR3 nucleotides: TGTGCCAGCAGCGCTCATAGAACCGGGGCCGGGAACACCATATATTTT. The rearrangement uses TRBV9 and TRBJ1-3; weak D call: TRBD1 (5 bases). The CDR3 length is 16 residues. Germline CDR1 and CDR2: SGDLS and YYNGEE. V lost 3 bases and J 7 bases, leaving 20 bases between the germline ends.